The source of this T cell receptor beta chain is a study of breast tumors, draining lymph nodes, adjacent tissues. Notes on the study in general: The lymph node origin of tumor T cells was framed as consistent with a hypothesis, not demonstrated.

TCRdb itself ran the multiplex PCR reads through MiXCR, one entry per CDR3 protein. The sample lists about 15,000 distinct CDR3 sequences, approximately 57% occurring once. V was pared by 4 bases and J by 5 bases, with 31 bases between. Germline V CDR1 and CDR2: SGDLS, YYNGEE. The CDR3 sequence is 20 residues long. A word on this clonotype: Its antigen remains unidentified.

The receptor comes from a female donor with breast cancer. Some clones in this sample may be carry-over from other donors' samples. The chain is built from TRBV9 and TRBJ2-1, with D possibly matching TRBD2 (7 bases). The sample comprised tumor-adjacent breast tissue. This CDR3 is CASSWGGGLGGGRMNNEQFF. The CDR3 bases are TGTGCCAGCAGCTGGGGGGGGGGGTTGGGGGGGGGCCGGATGAACAATGAGCAGTTCTTC.